These 4 T cell receptor beta chains came from one sample sequenced in a study of regulatory T cells in long-lasting Graves disease. CDR3-region Arm-PCR and iRepertoire HTBI primers produced the TCR beta libraries. TCRdb ran MiXCR on the multiplex PCR reads and lists one entry per CDR3 protein. The sample includes approximately 690,000 distinct CDR3 sequences, 30% of them seen just once. Time point here: persistent/refractory GD, antithyroid drugs over 5 years with positive TRAb. Researchers made the TCR library from RNA that was extracted from PBMCs. The starting material was peripheral blood mononuclear cells (PBMCs), obtained when the disease was refractory, from a patient treated with antithyroid drugs. The source of these receptors is a female donor with Graves disease.

The chain couples TRBV6-1 to TRBJ1-5; possible D gene TRBD1, 5 bases. The V and J ends lost 5 bases and 4 bases respectively, with 12 bases between them. From germline, CDR1 is MNHNS and CDR2 SASEGT. The CDR3 sequence is 14 residues long. CDR3 sequence: CASSTGLPNQPQHF. The CDR3 coding sequence is TGTGCCAGCAGTACGGGACTTCCAAATCAGCCCCAGCATTTT.

The chain joins TRBV11-2 to TRBJ2-7; no clear D. This CDR3 contains 16 residues. Between the trimmed V and J ends, which lost 1 base and 3 bases, there was a span of 16 bases. From germline, CDR1 is SGHAT and CDR2 FQNNGV. CDR3 protein: CASSLGNPGLGYEQYF. CDR3 nucleotides: TGTGCCAGCAGCTTAGGGAACCCAGGCCTAGGCTACGAGCAGTACTTC. The variable domain in full, with the rest retrieved from reference TRBV11-2 and TRBJ2-7, is EAGVAQSPRYKIIEKRQSVAFWCNPISGHATLYWYQQILGQGPKLLIQFQNNGVVDDSQLPKDRFSAERLKGVDSTLKIQPAKLEDSAVYLCASSLGNPGLGYEQYFGPGTRLTVT.

This clonotype appeared many times. J is TRBJ1-1 and V is TRBV28; no clear D. The CDR3 extends over 11 amino acids. With 9 bases removed from V and 3 bases from J, the gap between germline ends came to 8 bases. From germline, CDR1 is MDHEN and CDR2 SYDVKM. This CDR3 is CASPSDTEAFF. The DNA of the CDR3 is TGTGCCAGTCCAAGTGACACTGAAGCTTTCTTT.

The V gene is TRBV7-9, the J gene TRBJ2-7; 8 bases fit TRBD1. Germline V gene data show CDR1 as SEHNR and CDR2 as FQNEAQ (reference sequence). With 7 bases clipped from V and 2 bases from J, the junction kept 7 bases outside the gene matches. This CDR3 has 14 amino acids. The CDR3 spells CASTETGAPYEQYF. In nucleotides, the CDR3 is TGTGCCAGCACCGAGACAGGGGCCCCCTACGAGCAGTACTTC.